This TCR beta chain was recovered during a study of T-cell memory formation after mild COVID-19. Study-wide points: Whether day 37 second-wave clones are SARS-CoV-2-specific was not confirmed.

The TCR alpha and TCR beta cDNA libraries, bearing sample barcodes and UMIs, were generated by 5'RACE using constant-segment primers. TCRdb reprocessed the 5' RACE reads via MiXCR and lists one record per CDR3 protein. The table includes about 350,000 distinct CDR3 sequences, under 25% detected once. For this clonotype: Its matching antigen is unknown.

The germline gives CDR1 SGHNT, CDR2 YENEEA. V lost 0 bases and J lost 6, with 9 bases in between. CDR3 length: 14 residues. This receptor was taken from a man younger than 35 who had mild COVID-19 (a few samples of this study predate the infection). Cell type and time point are not known. Input material: PBMCs or a T cell subset sorted from them (not recorded which). The chain uses TRBV11-3 and TRBJ1-5; D is uncertain. The CDR3 region is CASSLDARFQPQHF. DNA of the CDR3: TGTGCCAGCAGCTTAGACGCGAGATTTCAGCCCCAGCATTTT.